This T cell receptor (beta chain) emerged from a study of T cell changes during pregnancy in multiple sclerosis. In germline, CDR1 is MNHEY, CDR2 SVGAGI. CDR3 length equals 14 residues. The V and J ends lost 2 bases and 5 bases, in that order; junction bases with no gene match: 2. The repertoire was sequenced with immunoSEQ multiplex PCR; TCRdb's copy has only in-frame clones and lacks some. The sample shows 20,000 to 25,000 clones, more than 75% of them seen only once. The V gene is TRBV6-5, the J gene TRBJ2-7, with 11 bases identical to TRBD2. Sequenced material: CD8+ T cells from peripheral blood mononuclear cells, taken before pregnancy. The sequence was obtained from a female donor with multiple sclerosis, enrolled in a pregnancy study. CDR3 loop: CASSYLGLADEQYF. Here the CDR3 DNA reads TGTGCCAGCAGTTACCTGGGACTAGCGGACGAGCAGTACTTC.